This T cell receptor (beta chain) was captured by sequencing in a study of long-term antiretroviral therapy in people with HIV. Overall study results and limits: CDR3 lengths in HIV samples spanned a narrower range than controls.

Assay version v3.0 of immunoSEQ was used, and it was run at survey level. The assay was immunoSEQ multiplex PCR, and TCRdb's table has in-frame clones only and misses some. The sample yields 35,000 to 55,000 clones, 90% to 95% seen once. As for this clone: Its antigen is unknown.

Germline V gene lookup returns CDR1 SGDLS and CDR2 YYNGEE. This CDR3 contains 19 residues. Trimming removed 3 bases at V and 1 base at J, with 24 bases between. This chain connects TRBV9 to TRBJ2-3, with TRBD2 as a possible D gene (6 bases). The sequencing used unsorted PBMCs, collected 3.7 years after starting antiretroviral therapy. The clonotype comes from a woman aged 50 to 65 with HIV. The CDR3 DNA reads TGTGCCAGCAGCGCTGCTAGCGTCTATGTTAGGCGGGGCACAGATACGCAGTATTTT. Its protein product is CASSAASVYVRRGTDTQYF.